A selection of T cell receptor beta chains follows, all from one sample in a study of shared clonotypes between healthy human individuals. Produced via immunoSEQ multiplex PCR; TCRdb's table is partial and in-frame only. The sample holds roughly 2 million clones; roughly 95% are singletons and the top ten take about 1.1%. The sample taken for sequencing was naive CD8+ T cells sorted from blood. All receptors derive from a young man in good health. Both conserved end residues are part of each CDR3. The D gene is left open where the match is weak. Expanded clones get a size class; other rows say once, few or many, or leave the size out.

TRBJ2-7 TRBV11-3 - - CASSLDFTGEQYF TGTGCCAGCAGCTTAGATTTTACCGGAGAGCAGTACTTC
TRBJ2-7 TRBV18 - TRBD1 CASSGTGNSYEQYF TGTGCCAGCTCCGGGACAGGGAACTCCTACGAGCAGTACTTC
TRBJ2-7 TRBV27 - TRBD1 CASSSKDRGPHYEQYF TGTGCCAGCAGTTCCAAGGACAGGGGACCCCACTACGAGCAGTACTTC
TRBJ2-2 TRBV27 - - CASSPGTSLGELFF TGTGCCAGCAGTCCCGGGACCAGTTTGGGGGAGCTGTTTTTT
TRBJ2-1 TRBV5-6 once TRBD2 CASRLAGGPGNEQFF TGTGCCAGTCGACTAGCGGGAGGGCCTGGGAATGAGCAGTTCTTC
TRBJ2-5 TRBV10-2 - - CASTWGRETQYF TGCGCCAGCACTTGGGGGAGGGAGACCCAGTACTTC
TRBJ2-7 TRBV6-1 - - CASSPLKGTSYEQYF TGTGCCAGCAGTCCTCTCAAAGGGACATCCTACGAGCAGTACTTC
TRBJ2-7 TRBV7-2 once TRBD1 CASSFYRGNYEQYF TGTGCCAGCAGCTTTTACAGGGGGAACTACGAGCAGTACTTC
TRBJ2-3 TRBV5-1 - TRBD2 CASSLAFRGGGGTDTQYF TGCGCCAGCAGCTTGGCCTTCCGCGGGGGAGGCGGCACAGATACGCAGTATTTT
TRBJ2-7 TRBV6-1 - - CASSGGWSISYEQYF TGTGCCAGCAGCGGGGGTTGGAGTATCTCCTACGAGCAGTACTTC
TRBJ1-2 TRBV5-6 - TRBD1 CASEPGQLNYGYTF TGTGCCAGCGAACCGGGACAGCTCAACTATGGCTACACCTTC
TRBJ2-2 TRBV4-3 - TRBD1 CASSQDSGQGAIGELFF TGCGCCAGCAGCCAAGATTCGGGACAGGGGGCGATCGGGGAGCTGTTTTTT
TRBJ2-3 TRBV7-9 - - CASSLGQGADTQYF TGTGCCAGCAGCTTAGGTCAGGGCGCAGATACGCAGTATTTT
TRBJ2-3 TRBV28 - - CASKYTDTQYF TGTGCCAGCAAATATACAGATACGCAGTATTTT
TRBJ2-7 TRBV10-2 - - CASSDGRGDYEQYF TGCGCCAGCAGTGATGGCAGGGGAGACTACGAGCAGTACTTC
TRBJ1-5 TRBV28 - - CATSPLANARQPQHF TGTGCCACCTCCCCCCTGGCTAACGCCCGGCAGCCCCAGCATTTT
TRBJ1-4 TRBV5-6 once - CASSYRHEATNEKLFF TGTGCCAGCAGCTACCGACATGAGGCAACTAATGAAAAACTGTTTTTT
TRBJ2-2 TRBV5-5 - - CASSLPGVAGELFF TGTGCCAGCAGCTTACCGGGAGTGGCCGGGGAGCTGTTTTTT
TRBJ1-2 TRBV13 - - CASSLVGDPTNYGYTF TGTGCCAGCAGCTTAGTTGGGGATCCCACTAACTATGGCTACACCTTC
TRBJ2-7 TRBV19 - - CASSSDGYYEQYF TGTGCCAGTAGTTCAGACGGTTACTACGAGCAGTACTTC
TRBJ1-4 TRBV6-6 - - CASSYLLNEKLFF TGTGCCAGCAGCTACTTATTAAATGAAAAACTGTTTTTT
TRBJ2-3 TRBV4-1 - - CASSQEGRTQYF TGCGCCAGCAGCCAAGAGGGCCGAACGCAGTATTTT
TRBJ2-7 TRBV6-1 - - CAIEEGPAYEQYF TGTGCCATCGAGGAAGGGCCGGCCTACGAGCAGTACTTC
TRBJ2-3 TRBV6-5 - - CASSYSTGIGPDTQYF TGTGCCAGCAGTTACTCGACGGGGATAGGGCCAGATACGCAGTATTTT
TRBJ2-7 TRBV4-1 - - CASSPGHLNEQYF TGCGCCAGCAGCCCGGGACACCTTAACGAGCAGTACTTC
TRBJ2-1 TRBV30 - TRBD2 CAWSVLAGGLGNEQFF TGTGCCTGGAGTGTATTAGCGGGAGGTTTGGGCAATGAGCAGTTCTTC
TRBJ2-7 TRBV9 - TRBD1 CASSVGQQGIFYEQYF TGTGCCAGCAGCGTAGGGCAACAGGGGATATTCTACGAGCAGTACTTC
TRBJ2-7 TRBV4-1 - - CASSRGDGAYEQYF TGCGCCAGCAGCCGAGGGGACGGAGCCTACGAGCAGTACTTC
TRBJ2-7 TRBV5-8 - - CASRPPGRGLSYEQYF TGTGCCAGCAGGCCGCCTGGGCGGGGGCTTTCCTACGAGCAGTACTTC
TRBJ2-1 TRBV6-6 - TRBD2 CASSRAGGNYNEQFF TGTGCCAGCAGTCGAGCGGGGGGGAATTACAATGAGCAGTTCTTC
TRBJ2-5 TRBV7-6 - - CASSLYSGSETQYF TGTGCCAGCAGCTTATATTCGGGTTCGGAGACCCAGTACTTC
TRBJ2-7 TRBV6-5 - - CASSASYGYEQYF TGTGCCAGCAGTGCATCCTACGGATACGAGCAGTACTTC
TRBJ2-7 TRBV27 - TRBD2 CASSLSSGTWYEQYF TGTGCCAGCAGTTTGTCTAGCGGGACTTGGTACGAGCAGTACTTC